These T cell receptor beta chains were read from a single sample in a study of graft-versus-host responses after intestinal transplantation. The assay was immunoSEQ multiplex PCR, and TCRdb's table has in-frame clones only and misses some. The sample includes 80,000 to 95,000 clones, about 93% of them seen just once. What these receptors recognize is not known. Sequenced here: unstimulated CD8+ T cells sorted from spleen or lymph node cells, sampled before intestinal transplant. The origin of the receptors is a human donor who received an intestinal transplant. CDR3s include the opening cysteine and the closing phenylalanine or tryptophan. A D gene is named only where the DNA matches it firmly. Clone size appears in some rows only: once, few, many, or a class for an expanded clone.

D gene | CDR3 length | J gene | clone size | V gene | CDR3 DNA | CDR3 protein
. | 14 | TRBJ2-7 | . | TRBV27 | TGTGCCAGCAGTCCAGGGAATCGGGCCTACGAGCAGTACTTC | CASSPGNRAYEQYF
. | 15 | TRBJ2-6 | . | TRBV6-5 | TGTGCCAGCAGCATCGACAACCGGGGGGCCAACGTCCTGACTTTC | CASSIDNRGANVLTF
. | 12 | TRBJ2-3 | . | TRBV5-4 | TGTGCCAGCAGCCCGGGGGGCCCAGGAGAGTATTTT | CASSPGGPGEYF
. | 19 | TRBJ2-2 | . | TRBV9 | TGTGCCAGCAGCAGAGATCTTTCTATTACGGGACAGAACACCGGGGAGCTGTTTTTT | CASSRDLSITGQNTGELFF
TRBD2 | 14 | TRBJ2-1 | . | TRBV30 | TGTGCCTGGAGTGTTGGGACTAGCGGGTCATTGACTTTCTTC | CAWSVGTSGSLTFF
TRBD2 | 13 | TRBJ2-1 | . | TRBV30 | TGTGCCTGGAGAGCGGGGATGTACAATGAGCAGTTCTTC | CAWRAGMYNEQFF
TRBD1 | 17 | TRBJ2-7 | . | TRBV7-8 | TGTGCCAGCAGCTTGGGGCCGGGACAGGGATATTCCTACGAGCAGTACTTC | CASSLGPGQGYSYEQYF
. | 13 | TRBJ2-7 | . | TRBV6-6 | TGTGCCAGCACCGACGGACAGACCTACGAGCAGTACTTC | CASTDGQTYEQYF
. | 17 | TRBJ1-1 | . | TRBV27 | TGTGCCAGCAGCCAAACAGGCTACGAAGGGGTGAACACTGAAGCTTTCTTT | CASSQTGYEGVNTEAFF
TRBD2 | 16 | TRBJ2-3 | . | TRBV7-8 | TGTGCCAGCAGCGTGCCCAAGCGGGGGGGCTCAGATACGCAGTATTTT | CASSVPKRGGSDTQYF
. | 16 | TRBJ1-2 | . | TRBV11-2 | TGTGCCAGCAGCTTAGACCCGGGACATACAAACTATGGCTACACCTTC | CASSLDPGHTNYGYTF
. | 16 | TRBJ1-2 | . | TRBV9 | TGTGCCAGCAGCGTAGGACGAGAACAGGCGGTCTATGGCTACACCTTC | CASSVGREQAVYGYTF
TRBD1 | 12 | TRBJ2-7 | . | TRBV12-5 | TGTGCTAGTGGCCAGGGGGCGCACGAGCAGTACTTC | CASGQGAHEQYF
. | 15 | TRBJ1-1 | . | TRBV7-2 | TGTGCCAGCAGCCCAAATCAGGGGAAAAGAACTGAAGCTTTCTTT | CASSPNQGKRTEAFF
. | 11 | TRBJ1-2 | once | TRBV19 | TGTGCCAGTCGTTATGACTATGGCTACACCTTC | CASRYDYGYTF
. | 15 | TRBJ1-6 | . | TRBV27 | TGTGCCAGCAGTTTTGAGGGTTTTGGGAATTCACCCCTCCACTTT | CASSFEGFGNSPLHF
TRBD2 | 11 | TRBJ2-3 | . | TRBV29-1 | TGCAGCGTTGAAGGGCGGGGGGACCAGTATTTT | CSVEGRGDQYF
TRBD1 | 14 | TRBJ1-3 | few | TRBV10-3 | TGTGCCATCGGGGGACAGGGACCTGGAAACACCATATATTTT | CAIGGQGPGNTIYF
. | 13 | TRBJ2-1 | medium-sized | TRBV19 | TGTGCCAGTAGTATCGGGTCCAACAATGAGCAGTTCTTC | CASSIGSNNEQFF
TRBD1 | 13 | TRBJ2-7 | . | TRBV11-2 | TGTGCCAGCACTCGACAGGGGAGCTACGAGCAGTACTTC | CASTRQGSYEQYF
TRBD2 | 16 | TRBJ2-3 | . | TRBV9 | TGTGCCAGCAGCGGACTAGCGGGGGGGCCAGCAGATACGCAGTATTTT | CASSGLAGGPADTQYF
. | 16 | TRBJ2-2 | . | TRBV7-9 | TGTGCCAGCAGCCCCTTGGTGGGGAGGAACACCGGGGAGCTGTTTTTT | CASSPLVGRNTGELFF
TRBD1 | 14 | TRBJ2-7 | . | TRBV19 | TGTGCCAGTAGTATCGGGACAGGGCACTACGAGCAGTACTTC | CASSIGTGHYEQYF
. | 13 | TRBJ1-4 | . | TRBV10-3 | TGTGCCATCAGTGAGCCTTCTAATGAAAAACTGTTTTTT | CAISEPSNEKLFF
. | 15 | TRBJ2-5 | once | TRBV11-2 | TGTGCCAGCAGCTTAAGTGGCTGGGGGGAGGAGACCCAGTACTTC | CASSLSGWGEETQYF
. | 14 | TRBJ1-1 | . | TRBV6-5 | TGTGCCAGCAGTTTAGAGCTTATGAACACTGAAGCTTTCTTT | CASSLELMNTEAFF
. | 12 | TRBJ2-2 | . | TRBV6-1 | TGTGCCAGCAGGGAACAGGGCGGGGAGCTGTTTTTT | CASREQGGELFF
TRBD2 | 18 | TRBJ2-1 | . | TRBV4-3 | TGCGCCAGCAGCCAAGAAGGACTAGCGGGGGGCTCCTACAATGAGCAGTTCTTC | CASSQEGLAGGSYNEQFF
TRBD1 | 16 | TRBJ1-5 | . | TRBV27 | TGTGCCAGCAGCGACGGCGGGACAGGGTTCCATCAGCCCCAGCATTTT | CASSDGGTGFHQPQHF
TRBD1 | 14 | TRBJ2-7 | . | TRBV27 | TGTGCCAGCAGATACCGGGACAGGGCTTACGAGCAGTACTTC | CASRYRDRAYEQYF
TRBD1 | 16 | TRBJ2-1 | . | TRBV12-5 | TGTGCTAGTGGTTTGGTAGTGGACAGGGGGCGGAATGAGCAGTTCTTC | CASGLVVDRGRNEQFF
. | 13 | TRBJ1-1 | once | TRBV4-3 | TGCGCCAGCAGCCCGATTAGGGGCACTGAAGCTTTCTTT | CASSPIRGTEAFF
TRBD1 | 17 | TRBJ1-2 | . | TRBV19 | TGTGCCAGTAGTCCCGGGACAGGGGGGTTATCAGGCTATGGCTACACCTTC | CASSPGTGGLSGYGYTF
. | 19 | TRBJ1-1 | . | TRBV27 | TGTGCCAGCAGTACCAAACCCCCAGGGGCGCAGGTTATGAACACTGAAGCTTTCTTT | CASSTKPPGAQVMNTEAFF
TRBD1 | 13 | TRBJ1-6 | . | TRBV30 | TGTGCCTGGGGCACAGGGGCGAATTCACCCCTCCACTTT | CAWGTGANSPLHF
TRBD1 | 15 | TRBJ1-1 | . | TRBV25-1 | TGTGCCAGCAGGAGAACAGGGGGATTGAACACTGAAGCTTTCTTT | CASRRTGGLNTEAFF
. | 12 | TRBJ1-1 | large | TRBV4-1 | TGCGCCAGCAGCCAAGATCCGGAGGGAGCTTTCTTT | CASSQDPEGAFF
TRBD2 | 16 | TRBJ2-1 | . | TRBV7-2 | TGTGCCAGCACCCCCCTAGCGGGGGGGCTATACGATGAGCAGTTCTTC | CASTPLAGGLYDEQFF
. | 14 | TRBJ2-2 | . | TRBV6-6 | TGTGCCAGCAGTAACGATCAGGGTCCCGGGGAGCTGTTTTTT | CASSNDQGPGELFF
TRBD1 | 13 | TRBJ1-1 | . | TRBV27 | TGTGCCAGCAGTTATCGGCAGGGGGTTGAAGCTTTCTTT | CASSYRQGVEAFF
. | 12 | TRBJ1-2 | . | TRBV9 | TGTGCCAGCAGCGTAAATCCATATGGCTACACCTTC | CASSVNPYGYTF
. | 16 | TRBJ2-4 | . | TRBV6-9 | TGTGCCAGCAGCCCCAGGAGGGTGGGGGTCAAAAACATTCAGTACTTC | CASSPRRVGVKNIQYF
TRBD1 | 14 | TRBJ2-7 | . | TRBV11-2 | TGTGCCAGCAGCGCCGGGACAGGCCACTACGAGCAGTACTTC | CASSAGTGHYEQYF